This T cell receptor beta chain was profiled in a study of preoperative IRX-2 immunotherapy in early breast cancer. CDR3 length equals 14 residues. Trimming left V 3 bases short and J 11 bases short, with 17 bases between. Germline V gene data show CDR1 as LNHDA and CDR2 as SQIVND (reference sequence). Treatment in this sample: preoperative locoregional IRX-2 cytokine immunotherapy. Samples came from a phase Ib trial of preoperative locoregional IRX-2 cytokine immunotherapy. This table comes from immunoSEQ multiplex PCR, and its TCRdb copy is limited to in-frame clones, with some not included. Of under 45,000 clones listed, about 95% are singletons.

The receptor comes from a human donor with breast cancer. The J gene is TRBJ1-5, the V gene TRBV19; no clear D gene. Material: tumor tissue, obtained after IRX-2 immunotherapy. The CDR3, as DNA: TGTGCCAGTAGTATCGGGCGCGGTCCGCGGGCCCAGCATTTT. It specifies CASSIGRGPRAQHF.